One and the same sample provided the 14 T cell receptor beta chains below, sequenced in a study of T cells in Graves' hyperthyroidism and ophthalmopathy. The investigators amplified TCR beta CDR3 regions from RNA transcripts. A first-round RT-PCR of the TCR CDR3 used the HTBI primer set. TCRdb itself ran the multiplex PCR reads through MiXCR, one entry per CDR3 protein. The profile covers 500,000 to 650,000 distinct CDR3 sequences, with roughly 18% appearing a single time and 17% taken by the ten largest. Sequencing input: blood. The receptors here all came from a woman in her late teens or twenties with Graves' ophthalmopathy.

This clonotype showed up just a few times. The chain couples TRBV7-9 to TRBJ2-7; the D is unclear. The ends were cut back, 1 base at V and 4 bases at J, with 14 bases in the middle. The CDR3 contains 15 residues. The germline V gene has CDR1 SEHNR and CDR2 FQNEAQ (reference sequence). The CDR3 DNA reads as TGTGCCAGCAGCTTAGGGCACACTTACCAATACGAGCAGTACTTC. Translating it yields CASSLGHTYQYEQYF. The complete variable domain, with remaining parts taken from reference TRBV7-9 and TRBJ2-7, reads DTGVSQNPRHKITKRGQNVTFRCDPISEHNRLYWYRQTLGQGPEFLTYFQNEAQLEKSRLLSDRFSAERPKGSFSTLEIQRTEQGDSAMYLCASSLGHTYQYEQYFGPGTRLTVT.

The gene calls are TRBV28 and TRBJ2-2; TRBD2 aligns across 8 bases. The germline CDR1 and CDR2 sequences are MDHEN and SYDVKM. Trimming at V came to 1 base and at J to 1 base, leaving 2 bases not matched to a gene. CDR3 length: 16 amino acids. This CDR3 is CASSLLSGRNTGELFF. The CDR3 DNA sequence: TGTGCCAGCAGTTTATTAAGCGGGAGGAACACCGGGGAGCTGTTTTTT.

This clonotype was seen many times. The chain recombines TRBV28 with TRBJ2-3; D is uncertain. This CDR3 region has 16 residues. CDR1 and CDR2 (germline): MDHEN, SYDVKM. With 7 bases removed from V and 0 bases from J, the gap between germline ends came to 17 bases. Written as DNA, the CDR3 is TGTGCCAGCACTCCCCCTCGGGTTGTGAGCACAGATACGCAGTATTTT. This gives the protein CASTPPRVVSTDTQYF.

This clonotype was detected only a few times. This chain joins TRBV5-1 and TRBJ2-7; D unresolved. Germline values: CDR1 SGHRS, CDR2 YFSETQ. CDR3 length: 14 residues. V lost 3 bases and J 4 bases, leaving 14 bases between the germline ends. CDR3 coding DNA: TGCGCCAGCAGCTCCACCACTTGGAATTACGAGCAGTACTTC. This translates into CASSSTTWNYEQYF.

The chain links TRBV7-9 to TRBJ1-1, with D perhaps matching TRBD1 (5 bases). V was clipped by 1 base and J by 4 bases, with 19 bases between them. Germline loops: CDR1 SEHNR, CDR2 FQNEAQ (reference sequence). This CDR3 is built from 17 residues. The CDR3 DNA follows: TGTGCCAGCAGCTTAGATCGGGACTCCGAGTTGACCACTGAAGCTTTCTTT. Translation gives CASSLDRDSELTTEAFF.

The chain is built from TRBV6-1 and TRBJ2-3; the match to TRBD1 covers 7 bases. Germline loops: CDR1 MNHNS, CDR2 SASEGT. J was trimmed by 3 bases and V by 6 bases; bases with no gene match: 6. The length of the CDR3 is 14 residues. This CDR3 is CASRQGQTTDTQYF. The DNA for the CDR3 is TGTGCCAGCAGACAGGGACAGACGACAGATACGCAGTATTTT.

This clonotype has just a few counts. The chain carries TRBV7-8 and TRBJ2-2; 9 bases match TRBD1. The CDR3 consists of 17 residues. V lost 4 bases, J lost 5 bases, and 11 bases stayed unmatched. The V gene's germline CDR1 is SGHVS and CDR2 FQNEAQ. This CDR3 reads CASSWPPGQGTTGELFF. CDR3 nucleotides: TGTGCCAGCAGCTGGCCACCGGGACAGGGAACTACCGGGGAGCTGTTTTTT.

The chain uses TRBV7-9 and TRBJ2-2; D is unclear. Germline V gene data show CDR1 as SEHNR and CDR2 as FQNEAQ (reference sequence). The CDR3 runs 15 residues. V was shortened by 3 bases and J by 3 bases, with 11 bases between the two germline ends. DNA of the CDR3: TGTGCCAGCAGCTTGGTGGTCTCGGACACCGGGGAGCTGTTTTTT. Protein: CASSLVVSDTGELFF.

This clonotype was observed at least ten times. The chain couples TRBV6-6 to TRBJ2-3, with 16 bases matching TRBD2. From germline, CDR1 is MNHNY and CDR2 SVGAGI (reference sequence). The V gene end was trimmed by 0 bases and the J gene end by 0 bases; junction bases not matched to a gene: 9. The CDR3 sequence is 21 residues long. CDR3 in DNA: TGTGCCAGCAGTTACTCGGGGACTAGCGGGGGGGTACGGTCTAGCACAGATACGCAGTATTTT. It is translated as CASSYSGTSGGVRSSTDTQYF.

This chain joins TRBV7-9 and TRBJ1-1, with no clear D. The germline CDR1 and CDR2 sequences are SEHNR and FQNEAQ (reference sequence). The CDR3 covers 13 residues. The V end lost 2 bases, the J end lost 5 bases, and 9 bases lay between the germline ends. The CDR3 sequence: CASSLHGVTEAFF. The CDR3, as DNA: TGTGCCAGCAGCTTACACGGGGTGACTGAAGCTTTCTTT.

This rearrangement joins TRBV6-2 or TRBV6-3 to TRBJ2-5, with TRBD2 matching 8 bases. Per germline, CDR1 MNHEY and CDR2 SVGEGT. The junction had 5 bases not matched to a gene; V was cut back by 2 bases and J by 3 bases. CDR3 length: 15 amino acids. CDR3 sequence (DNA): TGTGCCAGCAGTTACCAGCTAGCGGGTAAAGAGACCCAGTACTTC. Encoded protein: CASSYQLAGKETQYF.

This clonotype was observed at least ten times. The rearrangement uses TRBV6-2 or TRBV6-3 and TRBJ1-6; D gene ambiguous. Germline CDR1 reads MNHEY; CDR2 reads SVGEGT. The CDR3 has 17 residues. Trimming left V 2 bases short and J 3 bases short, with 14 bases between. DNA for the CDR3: TGTGCCAGCAGTTACCCGGGAAAGGAGTTCTATAATTCACCCCTCCACTTT. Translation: CASSYPGKEFYNSPLHF.

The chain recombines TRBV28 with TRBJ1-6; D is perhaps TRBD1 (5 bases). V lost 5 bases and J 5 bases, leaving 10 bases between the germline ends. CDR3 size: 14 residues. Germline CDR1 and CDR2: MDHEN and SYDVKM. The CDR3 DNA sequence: TGTGCCAGCAGTGTTACGGGGGATAATTCACCCCTCCACTTT. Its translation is CASSVTGDNSPLHF.

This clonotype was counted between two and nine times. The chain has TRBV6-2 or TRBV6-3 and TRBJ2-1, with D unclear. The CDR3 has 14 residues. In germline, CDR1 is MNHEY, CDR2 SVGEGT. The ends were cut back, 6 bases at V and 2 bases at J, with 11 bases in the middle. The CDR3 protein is CASSREVTYNEQFF. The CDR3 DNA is TGTGCCAGCAGCCGCGAGGTAACCTACAATGAGCAGTTCTTC.